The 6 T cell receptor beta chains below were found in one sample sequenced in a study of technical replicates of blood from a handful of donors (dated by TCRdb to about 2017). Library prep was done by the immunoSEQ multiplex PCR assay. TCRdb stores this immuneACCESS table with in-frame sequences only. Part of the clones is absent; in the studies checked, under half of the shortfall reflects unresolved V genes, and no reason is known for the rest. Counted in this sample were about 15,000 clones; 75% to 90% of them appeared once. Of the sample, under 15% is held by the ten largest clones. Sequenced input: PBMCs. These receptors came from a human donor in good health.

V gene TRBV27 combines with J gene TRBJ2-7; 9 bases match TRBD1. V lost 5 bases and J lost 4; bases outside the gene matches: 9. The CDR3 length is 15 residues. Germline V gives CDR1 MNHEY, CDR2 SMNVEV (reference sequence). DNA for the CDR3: TGTGCCAGCAGTCCCCGGGGACAGGGAGAATACGAGCAGTACTTC. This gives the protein CASSPRGQGEYEQYF.

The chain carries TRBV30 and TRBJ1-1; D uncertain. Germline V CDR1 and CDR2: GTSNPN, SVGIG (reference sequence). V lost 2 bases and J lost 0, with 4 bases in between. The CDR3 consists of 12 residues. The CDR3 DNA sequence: TGTGCCTGGAGTCCTCTGAACACTGAAGCTTTCTTT. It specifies CAWSPLNTEAFF. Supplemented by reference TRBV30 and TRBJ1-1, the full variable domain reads SQTIHQWPATLVQPVGSPLSLECTVEGTSNPNLYWYRQAAGRGLQLLFYSVGIGQISSEVPQNLSASRPQDRQFILSSKKLLLSDSGFYLCAWSPLNTEAFFGQGTRLTVV.

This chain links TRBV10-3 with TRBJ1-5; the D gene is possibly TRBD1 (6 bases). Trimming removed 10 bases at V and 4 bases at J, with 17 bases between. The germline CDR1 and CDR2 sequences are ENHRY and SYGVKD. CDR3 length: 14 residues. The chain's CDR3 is CATRSEGGNQPQHF. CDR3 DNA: TGTGCCACCCGAAGCGAAGGGGGTAATCAGCCCCAGCATTTT.

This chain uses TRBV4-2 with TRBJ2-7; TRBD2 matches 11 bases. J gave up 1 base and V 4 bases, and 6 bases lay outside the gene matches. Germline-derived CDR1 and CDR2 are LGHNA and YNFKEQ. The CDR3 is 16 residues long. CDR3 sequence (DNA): TGTGCCAGCAGCCTCGGACTAGCGGGTCCTTCCTACGAGCAGTACTTC. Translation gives CASSLGLAGPSYEQYF.

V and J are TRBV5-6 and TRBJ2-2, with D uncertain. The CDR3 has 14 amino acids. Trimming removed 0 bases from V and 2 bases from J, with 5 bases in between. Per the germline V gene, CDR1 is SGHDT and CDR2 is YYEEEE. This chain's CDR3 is CASSLGHNTGELFF. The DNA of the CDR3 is TGTGCCAGCAGCTTGGGTCATAACACCGGGGAGCTGTTTTTT.

The chain's CDR3 is CASSWGKVAGGASNEQFF. CDR3 nucleotides: TGCGCCAGCAGCTGGGGGAAGGTAGCGGGAGGGGCGAGCAATGAGCAGTTCTTC. V usage is TRBV5-1 and J usage is TRBJ2-1; 11 bases fit TRBD2. The germline V gene encodes CDR1 SGHRS and CDR2 YFSETQ. V shed 3 bases and J 6 bases; nucleotides not matched to a gene: 14. The CDR3 has 18 residues. Drawing the rest from reference TRBV5-1 and TRBJ2-1, the complete variable domain is KAGVTQTPRYLIKTRGQQVTLSCSPISGHRSVSWYQQTPGQGLQFLFEYFSETQRNKGNFPGRFSGRQFSNSRSEMNVSTLELGDSALYLCASSWGKVAGGASNEQFFGPGTRLTVL.